These T cell receptor beta chains were read from a single sample in a study of OX40 agonist ivuxolimab in advanced cancers. Sequenced by immunoSEQ multiplex PCR; TCRdb stores in-frame clones only, minus some. This table holds about 71,000 clones, around nine tenths found once. The sample was CD4+ or CD8+ T cells sorted from blood, taken in a trial of the OX40 agonist ivuxolimab. The receptor source for this set is an adult with an advanced solid tumor such as melanoma, head and neck, liver or kidney cancer. CDR3s include the opening cysteine and the closing phenylalanine or tryptophan. The D gene is left open where the match is weak. Where a row states a size, it is once, few, many or the class of an expanded clone; other rows omit it.

>TRBJ2-5|TRBV5-4|once|.
CASSLGAGKPETQYF
TGTGCCAGCAGCTTGGGGGCGGGGAAGCCAGAGACCCAGTACTTC
>TRBJ2-3|TRBV19|.|.
CASSKPRSSTDTQYF
TGTGCCAGTTCCAAACCGCGTTCTAGCACAGATACGCAGTATTTT
>TRBJ1-2|TRBV19|.|.
CASSMSVPNYGYTF
TGTGCCAGTAGTATGTCAGTACCGAACTATGGCTACACCTTC
>TRBJ1-5|TRBV6-5|.|.
CASSWAGNQPQHF
TGTGCCAGCAGTTGGGCAGGGAATCAGCCCCAGCATTTT
>TRBJ2-7|TRBV6-1|.|.
CASIQGPFLSYEQYF
TGTGCCAGCATTCAGGGGCCTTTCCTCTCCTACGAGCAGTACTTC
>TRBJ1-3|TRBV10-3|.|.
CAIRAGAGNTIYF
TGTGCCATCAGGGCGGGGGCTGGAAACACCATATATTTT
>TRBJ2-1|TRBV19|once|.
CASSPLATKDNEQFF
TGTGCCAGTAGCCCTCTAGCTACAAAAGACAATGAGCAGTTCTTC
>TRBJ1-5|TRBV28|.|.
CASRKGGDGQPQHF
TGTGCCAGCAGGAAGGGGGGGGACGGGCAGCCCCAGCATTTT
>TRBJ2-5|TRBV29-1|.|TRBD1
CSARTGGLETQYF
TGCAGCGCTCGGACAGGGGGATTGGAGACCCAGTACTTC
>TRBJ2-5|TRBV6-1|.|TRBD1
CASSEGLTGRETQYF
TGTGCCAGCAGTGAAGGTCTGACAGGGCGGGAGACCCAGTACTTC
>TRBJ1-5|TRBV6-5|.|TRBD1
CASSPDRGNQPQHF
TGTGCCAGCAGTCCGGACAGGGGCAATCAGCCCCAGCATTTT
>TRBJ1-1|TRBV5-1|.|.
CASSQGTDNTEAFF
TGCGCCAGCAGCCAAGGGACGGATAACACTGAAGCTTTCTTT
>TRBJ2-5|TRBV18|.|.
CASSPPSLQETQYF
TGTGCCAGCTCACCACCATCCCTCCAAGAGACCCAGTACTTC
>TRBJ2-3|TRBV10-3|.|TRBD2
CAISVGDGGGTDTQYF
TGTGCCATCTCCGTGGGGGACGGGGGGGGCACAGATACGCAGTATTTT
>TRBJ1-4|TRBV11-2|.|.
CASSLELVEKLFF
TGTGCCAGCAGCTTAGAATTAGTAGAAAAACTGTTTTTT
>TRBJ1-3|TRBV2|.|.
CASSPDPRNTIYF
TGTGCCAGCAGCCCTGATCCCCGAAACACCATATATTTT
>TRBJ2-7|TRBV11-2|.|TRBD1
CASSLEGTVTYEQYF
TGTGCCAGCAGCTTAGAAGGGACAGTCACCTACGAGCAGTACTTC
>TRBJ2-2|TRBV9|.|TRBD2
CASSSRLAGFNTGELFF
TGTGCCAGCAGCAGTCGACTAGCGGGGTTTAACACCGGGGAGCTGTTTTTT
>TRBJ1-1|TRBV18|.|.
CASSPSHTNTEAFF
TGTGCCAGCTCACCATCGCATACGAACACTGAAGCTTTCTTT
>TRBJ1-1|TRBV19|.|.
CASSTGGVGDTEAFF
TGTGCCAGTAGTACAGGAGGGGTCGGGGACACTGAAGCTTTCTTT
>TRBJ1-5|TRBV21-1|.|.
CASSKDQGNQPQHF
TGTGCCAGCAGCAAAGATCAGGGGAATCAGCCCCAGCATTTT
>TRBJ1-2|TRBV5-5|.|.
CASSLRGQGNYGYTF
TGTGCCAGCAGCTTGAGGGGTCAGGGGAACTATGGCTACACCTTC
>TRBJ1-2|TRBV4-1|.|TRBD1
CASSRVGRGNYGYTF
TGCGCCAGCAGCCGAGTCGGCAGGGGGAACTATGGCTACACCTTC